The sequence of this TCR beta chain was determined in a study of CD8 T cells in Susac syndrome. The CDR3 covers 14 residues. The germline gives CDR1 MGHDK, CDR2 SYGVNS. Trimming removed 1 base from V and 6 bases from J, with 9 bases in between. An amount of RNA that ranged from roughly 0.45 to 1 ug was reverse transcribed with random hexamers. The TCR beta CDR3 was amplified by immunoSEQ multiplex PCR across 54 Vbeta, 13 Jbeta. TCRdb used MiXCR to reprocess the immunoSEQ multiplex PCR reads, holding one entry per CDR3 protein. The sample shows about 300,000 distinct CDR3 sequences, 75% to 90% of them seen only once. Negative isolation was applied to CD8+ and CD4+ T cells, and FACS enrichment was applied to TEMRA cells.

Material for sequencing was CD8+ T cells from PBMCs. The V call is TRBV25-1, the J call TRBJ2-2, with a tentative D call TRBD2 (5 bases). This TCR derives from a human donor with multiple sclerosis. The CDR3 coding sequence is TGTGCCAGCAGTGAATTCCCGGAGGCCGGGGAGCTGTTTTTT. Its protein product is CASSEFPEAGELFF. Complete variable domain (other parts from reference TRBV25-1 and TRBJ2-2): EADIYQTPRYLVIGTGKKITLECSQTMGHDKMYWYQQDPGMELHLIHYSYGVNSTEKGDLSSESTVSRIRTEHFPLTLESARPSHTSQYLCASSEFPEAGELFFGEGSRLTVL.